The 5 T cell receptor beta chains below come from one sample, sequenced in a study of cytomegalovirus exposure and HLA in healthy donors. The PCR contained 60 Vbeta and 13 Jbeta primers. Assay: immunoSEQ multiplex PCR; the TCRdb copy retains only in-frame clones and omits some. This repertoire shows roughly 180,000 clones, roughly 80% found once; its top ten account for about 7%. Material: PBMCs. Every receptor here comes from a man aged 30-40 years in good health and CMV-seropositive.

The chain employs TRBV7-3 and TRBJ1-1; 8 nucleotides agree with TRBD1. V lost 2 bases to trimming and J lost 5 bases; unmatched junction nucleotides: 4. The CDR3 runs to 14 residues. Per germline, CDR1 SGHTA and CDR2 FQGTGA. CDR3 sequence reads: CASSLGTGITEAFF. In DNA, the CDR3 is TGTGCCAGCAGCTTAGGGACAGGAATTACTGAAGCTTTCTTT.

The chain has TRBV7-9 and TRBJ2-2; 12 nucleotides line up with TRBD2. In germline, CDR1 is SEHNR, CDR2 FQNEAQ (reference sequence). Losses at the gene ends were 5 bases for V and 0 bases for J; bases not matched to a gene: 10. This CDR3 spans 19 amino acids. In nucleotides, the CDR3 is TGTGCCAGCAGCCGATTTGGACTAGCGGGGTTCGCGAACACCGGGGAGCTGTTTTTT. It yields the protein CASSRFGLAGFANTGELFF.

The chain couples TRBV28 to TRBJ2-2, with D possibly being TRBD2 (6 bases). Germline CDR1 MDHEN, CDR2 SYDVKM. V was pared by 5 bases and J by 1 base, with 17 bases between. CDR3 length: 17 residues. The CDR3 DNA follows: TGTGCCAGCAGTCCTCTATTCCAAGCGGGGAACACCGGGGAGCTGTTTTTT. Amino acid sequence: CASSPLFQAGNTGELFF.

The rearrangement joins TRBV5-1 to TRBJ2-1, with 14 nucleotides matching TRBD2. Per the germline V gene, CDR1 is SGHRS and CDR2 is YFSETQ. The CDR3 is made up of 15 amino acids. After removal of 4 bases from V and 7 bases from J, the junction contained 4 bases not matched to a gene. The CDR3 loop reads CASSEGTSGGNEQFF. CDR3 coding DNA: TGCGCCAGCAGCGAGGGGACTAGCGGGGGTAATGAGCAGTTCTTC.

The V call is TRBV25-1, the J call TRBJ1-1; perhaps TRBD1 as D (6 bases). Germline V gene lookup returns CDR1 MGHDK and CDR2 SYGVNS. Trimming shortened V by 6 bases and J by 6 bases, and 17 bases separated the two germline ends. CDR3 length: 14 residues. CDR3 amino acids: CASRGQGNVAEAFF. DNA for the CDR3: TGTGCCAGCAGGGGTCAGGGGAATGTCGCTGAAGCTTTCTTT. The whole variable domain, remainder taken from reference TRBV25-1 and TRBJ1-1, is EADIYQTPRYLVIGTGKKITLECSQTMGHDKMYWYQQDPGMELHLIHYSYGVNSTEKGDLSSESTVSRIRTEHFPLTLESARPSHTSQYLCASRGQGNVAEAFFGQGTRLTVV.